A single sample is the source of the 14 T cell receptor beta chains below, sequenced in a study of blood T cells in healthy people across ages. The authors ran a second PCR of about 7 to 12 cycles using a sample-barcoded 5' primer and a J-beta primer mix. TCRdb redid the calling of the 5' RACE reads with MiXCR, one entry per CDR3 protein. The sample carries 650,000 to 700,000 distinct CDR3 sequences, about 30% recorded once. Sequencing used blood. The receptor set was obtained from a woman aged 80 or older in good health.

This chain joins TRBV29-1 and TRBJ2-3; 12 bases are shared with TRBD1. J lost 5 bases, V lost 5 bases, and 5 bases had no gene match. The CDR3 has 14 amino acids. The germline V gene encodes CDR1 SQVTM and CDR2 ANQGSEA. In nucleotides, the CDR3 is TGCAGCGTTAAGGGACAGGGGGCGGTAGATACGCAGTATTTT. Protein: CSVKGQGAVDTQYF.

Many counts were recorded for this clonotype. V and J are TRBV11-2 and TRBJ1-2; unclear D gene. V was shortened by 3 bases and J by 0 bases, with 8 bases between the two germline ends. Germline V lookup: CDR1 SGHAT, CDR2 FQNNGV. The CDR3 has 14 residues. This CDR3 is CASSLVGSNYGYTF. The CDR3 nucleotides read TGTGCCAGCAGCTTGGTCGGTTCTAACTATGGCTACACCTTC.

As regards this clonotype: A much larger clone differs from this one at a single base, so this may be a read error. The CDR3 ends on some other residue instead of the conserved phenylalanine or tryptophan, so this is likely a read error. This chain uses TRBV12-3 or TRBV12-4 with TRBJ1-5; D is undetermined. V was trimmed by 1 base and J by 5 bases, leaving 9 bases between them. The CDR3 has 14 amino acids. The CDR3, as DNA: TGTGCCAGCAGTTTAGTGGCAGCTTATCAGCCCCAGCATTTG. Its protein product is CASSLVAAYQPQHL.

The V gene is TRBV6-4, the J gene TRBJ1-2; possible D gene TRBD1, 6 bases. Germline CDR1 reads MRHNA; CDR2 reads SNTAGT. V gave up 2 bases and J gave up 2 bases, with 21 bases separating them. CDR3 length equals 18 residues. CDR3 sequence: CASSDTRTGGALNYGYTF. In nucleotides, the CDR3 is TGTGCCAGCAGTGACACCAGGACGGGGGGCGCCTTGAACTATGGCTACACCTTC.

As to this clonotype: This sequence may be a read error, since a much larger clone differs from it by one base. V is TRBV7-9 and J is TRBJ2-3; 9 nucleotides match TRBD2. V shed 5 bases and J 1 base; nucleotides not matched to a gene: 7. CDR1 is SEHNR and CDR2 is FQNEAQ in the germline V gene (reference sequence). This CDR3 region has 16 residues. The chain's CDR3 is CASSQEAGGGTDTQYF. CDR3 nucleotide sequence: TGTGCCAGCAGCCAAGAGGCGGGGGGGGGCACAGATACGCAGTATTTT. The complete variable domain, with remaining parts taken from reference TRBV7-9 and TRBJ2-3, reads DTGVSQNPRHKITKRGQNVTFRCDPISEHNRLYWYRQTLGQGPEFLTYFQNEAQLEKSRLLSDRFSAERPKGSFSTLEIQRTEQGDSAMYLCASSQEAGGGTDTQYFGPGTRLTVL.

This clonotype has more than one count but fewer than ten. The chain is built from TRBV28 and TRBJ1-5; D might be TRBD1 (5 bases). Germline V CDR1 and CDR2: MDHEN, SYDVKM. CDR3 size: 14 residues. V shed 1 base and J shed 7 bases, with 11 bases lying between them. The DNA of the CDR3 is TGTGCCAGCAGTTTATCGAGCTGGGGCCAGCCCCAGCATTTT. This gives the protein CASSLSSWGQPQHF.

This clonotype was observed at least ten times. The chain is built from TRBV27 and TRBJ2-5; 9 nucleotides line up with TRBD2. The V gene end was trimmed by 1 base and the J gene end by 4 bases; junction bases not matched to a gene: 7. The CDR3 runs 16 residues. Germline V gene data show CDR1 as MNHEY and CDR2 as SMNVEV (reference sequence). In nucleotides, the CDR3 is TGTGCCAGCAGTTTATGGCCTAGCGGGGCTCGAGAGACCCAGTACTTC. It is translated as CASSLWPSGARETQYF.

This clonotype came up many times. The chain joins TRBV6-5 to TRBJ2-6; no reliable D call. Germline-derived CDR1 and CDR2 are MNHEY and SVGAGI. Trimming cost V 11 bases and J 2 bases, with 13 bases left between them. CDR3 length: 14 amino acids. The CDR3 reads CAAAGVPGANVLTF. CDR3 bases: TGTGCCGCGGCAGGAGTGCCTGGGGCCAACGTCCTGACTTTC.

This chain uses TRBV7-9 with TRBJ1-5; possibly TRBD1 for D (5 bases). V was clipped by 5 bases and J by 0 bases, with 14 bases between them. CDR3 length equals 16 residues. Per the germline V gene, CDR1 is SEHNR and CDR2 is FQNEAQ (reference sequence). CDR3 amino acids: CASSPGGTSSNQPQHF. The CDR3 DNA reads as TGTGCCAGCAGCCCTGGGGGTACATCTAGCAATCAGCCCCAGCATTTT.

This clonotype was counted ten times or more. The rearrangement links TRBV7-6 to TRBJ2-1, with 8 bases lining up with TRBD1. V was clipped by 5 bases and J by 0 bases; unmatched bases: 3. Germline CDR1 reads SGHVS; CDR2 reads FNYEAQ. CDR3 length equals 15 residues. The CDR3, as DNA: TGTGCCAGCAGCCGACAGGGGAGCTCCTACAATGAGCAGTTCTTC. It specifies CASSRQGSSYNEQFF.

The rearrangement uses TRBV30 and TRBJ1-1; 8 bases match TRBD1. CDR1 is GTSNPN and CDR2 is SVGIG in the germline V gene (reference sequence). V trimming: 3 bases; J trimming: 2 bases; junction bases outside the gene matches: 2. The CDR3 sequence is 13 residues long. The CDR3 DNA is TGTGCCTGGAGGACAGGGGAAAACACTGAAGCTTTCTTT. Its translation: CAWRTGENTEAFF.

This clonotype came up a few times. Given a much more abundant clone one base away, this may be a read error. V usage is TRBV10-3 and J usage is TRBJ2-7; D is undetermined. The CDR3 covers 11 residues. V was shortened by 6 bases and J by 7 bases, with 10 bases between the two germline ends. Germline lookup yields CDR1 ENHRY and CDR2 SYGVKD. CDR3 sequence reads: CAIRENNEQYF. CDR3 nucleotides: TGTGCCATCAGAGAAAACAATGAGCAGTACTTC.

This clonotype was detected many times. DNA of the CDR3: TGCGCCAGCAGCTTGGATGGGACAGGCACAGATACGCAGTATTTT. This translates into CASSLDGTGTDTQYF. The V gene is TRBV5-1, the J gene TRBJ2-3; TRBD1 agrees at 7 bases. Germline CDR1 is SGHRS and CDR2 is YFSETQ. V shed 0 bases and J 1 base; nucleotides not matched to a gene: 2. This CDR3 is built from 15 residues.

The chain is built from TRBV5-1 and TRBJ2-3; unclear D gene. Trimming stripped 4 bases from V and 6 bases from J, with 9 bases between. This CDR3 is 12 amino acids long. Germline V gene sequence: CDR1 SGHRS, CDR2 YFSETQ. CDR3 protein: CASSADFDTQYF. CDR3 nucleotides: TGCGCCAGCAGCGCCGATTTTGATACGCAGTATTTT. Filled out from reference TRBV5-1 and TRBJ2-3, the complete variable domain reads KAGVTQTPRYLIKTRGQQVTLSCSPISGHRSVSWYQQTPGQGLQFLFEYFSETQRNKGNFPGRFSGRQFSNSRSEMNVSTLELGDSALYLCASSADFDTQYFGPGTRLTVL.